A single T cell receptor beta chain is shown here with its context. Profiled with immunoSEQ multiplex PCR; TCRdb holds only in-frame clones, not every one. This table holds about 220,000 clones, roughly 88% found once. This entry comes from a study of blood T cell repertoires in COVID-19. This sequence was found in a woman between 45 and 60 years old with acute COVID-19. Sequenced material: PBMCs or T cells enriched from blood (not recorded which).

CDR3 loop: CASSVTSGRNEQFF. As DNA, the CDR3 is TGTGCCAGTAGTGTTACTAGCGGGAGGAATGAGCAGTTCTTC. V and J are TRBV19 and TRBJ2-1, with TRBD2 matching 12 bases. The V and J ends lost 5 bases and 7 bases, in that order; junction bases with no gene match: 3. From germline, CDR1 is LNHDA and CDR2 SQIVND (reference sequence). The length of the CDR3 is 14 residues.